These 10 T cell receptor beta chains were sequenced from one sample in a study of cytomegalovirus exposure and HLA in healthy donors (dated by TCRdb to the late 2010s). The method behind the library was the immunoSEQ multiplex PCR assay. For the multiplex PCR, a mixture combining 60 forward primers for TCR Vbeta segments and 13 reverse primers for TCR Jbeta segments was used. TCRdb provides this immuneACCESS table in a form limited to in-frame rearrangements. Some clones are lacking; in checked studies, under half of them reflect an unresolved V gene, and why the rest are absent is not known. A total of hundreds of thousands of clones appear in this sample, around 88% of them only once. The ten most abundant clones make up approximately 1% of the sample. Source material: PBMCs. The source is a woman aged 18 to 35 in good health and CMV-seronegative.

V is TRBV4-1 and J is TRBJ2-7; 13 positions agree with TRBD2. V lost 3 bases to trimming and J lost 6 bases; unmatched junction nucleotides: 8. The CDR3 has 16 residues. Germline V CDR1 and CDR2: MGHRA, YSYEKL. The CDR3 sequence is CASSHLGLAGEGEQYF. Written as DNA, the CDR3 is TGCGCCAGCAGCCACCTCGGACTAGCGGGAGAGGGCGAGCAGTACTTC.

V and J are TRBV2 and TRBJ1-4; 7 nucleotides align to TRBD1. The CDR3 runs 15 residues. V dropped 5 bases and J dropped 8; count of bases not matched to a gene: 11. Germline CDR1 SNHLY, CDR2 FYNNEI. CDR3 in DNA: TGTGCCAGCAGTCCGAGCAGGGACAGACCAGAAAAACTGTTTTTT. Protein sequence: CASSPSRDRPEKLFF.

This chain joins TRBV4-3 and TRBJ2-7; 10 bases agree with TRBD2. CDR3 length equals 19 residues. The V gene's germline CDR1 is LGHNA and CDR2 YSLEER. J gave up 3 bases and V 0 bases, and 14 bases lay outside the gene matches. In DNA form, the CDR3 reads TGCGCCAGCAGCCAAGATCTGAAACTAGCGGGATCTGGGGGCTACGAGCAGTACTTC. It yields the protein CASSQDLKLAGSGGYEQYF.

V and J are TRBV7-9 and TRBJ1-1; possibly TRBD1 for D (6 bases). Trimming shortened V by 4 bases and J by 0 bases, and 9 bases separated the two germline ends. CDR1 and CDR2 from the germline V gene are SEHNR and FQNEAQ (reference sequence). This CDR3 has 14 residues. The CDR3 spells CASSWTELNTEAFF. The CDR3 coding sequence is TGTGCCAGCAGCTGGACAGAATTGAACACTGAAGCTTTCTTT. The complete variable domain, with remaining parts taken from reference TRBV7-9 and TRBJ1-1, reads DTGVSQNPRHKITKRGQNVTFRCDPISEHNRLYWYRQTLGQGPEFLTYFQNEAQLEKSRLLSDRFSAERPKGSFSTLEIQRTEQGDSAMYLCASSWTELNTEAFFGQGTRLTVV.

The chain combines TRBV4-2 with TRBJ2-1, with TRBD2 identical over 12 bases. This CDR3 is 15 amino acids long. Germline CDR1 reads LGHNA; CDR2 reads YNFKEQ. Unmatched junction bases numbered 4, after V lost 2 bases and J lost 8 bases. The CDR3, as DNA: TGTGCCAGCAGCCAACTAGCGGGAGGGCCATATGAGCAGTTCTTC. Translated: CASSQLAGGPYEQFF.

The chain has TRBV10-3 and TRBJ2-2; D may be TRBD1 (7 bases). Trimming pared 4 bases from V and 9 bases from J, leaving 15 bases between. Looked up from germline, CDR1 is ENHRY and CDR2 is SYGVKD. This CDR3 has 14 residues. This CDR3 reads CAISGQGGDRELFF. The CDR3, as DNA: TGTGCCATCAGTGGACAGGGAGGTGACCGGGAGCTGTTTTTT.

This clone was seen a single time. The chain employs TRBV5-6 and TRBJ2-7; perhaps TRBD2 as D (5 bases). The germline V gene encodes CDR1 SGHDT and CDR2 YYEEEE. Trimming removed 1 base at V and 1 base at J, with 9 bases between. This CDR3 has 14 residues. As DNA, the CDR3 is TGTGCCAGCAGCTTGCTACTAGTATCCTACGAGCAGTACTTC. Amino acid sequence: CASSLLLVSYEQYF. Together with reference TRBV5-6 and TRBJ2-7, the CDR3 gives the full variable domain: DAGVTQSPTHLIKTRGQQVTLRCSPKSGHDTVSWYQQALGQGPQFIFQYYEEEERQRGNFPDRFSGHQFPNYSSELNVNALLLGDSALYLCASSLLLVSYEQYFGPGTRLTVT.

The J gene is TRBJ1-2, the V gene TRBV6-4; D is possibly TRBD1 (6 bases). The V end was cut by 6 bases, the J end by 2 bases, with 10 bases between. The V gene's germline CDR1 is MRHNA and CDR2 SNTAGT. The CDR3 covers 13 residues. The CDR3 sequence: CASSRGVNYGYTF. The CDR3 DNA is TGTGCCAGCAGCAGGGGAGTCAACTATGGCTACACCTTC.

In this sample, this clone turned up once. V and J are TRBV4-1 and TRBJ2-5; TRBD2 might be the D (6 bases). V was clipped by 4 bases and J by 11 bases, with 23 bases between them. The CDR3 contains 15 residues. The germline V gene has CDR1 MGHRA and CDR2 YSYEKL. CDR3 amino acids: CASSPRWAGPHQQYF. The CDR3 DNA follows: TGCGCCAGCAGCCCCCGATGGGCGGGGCCTCATCAGCAGTACTTC.

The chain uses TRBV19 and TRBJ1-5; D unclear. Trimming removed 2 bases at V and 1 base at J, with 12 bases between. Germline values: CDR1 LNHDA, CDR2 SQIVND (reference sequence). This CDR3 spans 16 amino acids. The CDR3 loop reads CASSIMGRPSNQPQHF. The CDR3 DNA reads TGTGCCAGTAGTATAATGGGCAGACCCAGCAATCAGCCCCAGCATTTT. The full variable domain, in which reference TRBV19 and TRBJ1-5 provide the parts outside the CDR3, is DGGITQSPKYLFRKEGQNVTLSCEQNLNHDAMYWYRQDPGQGLRLIYYSQIVNDFQKGDIAEGYSVSREKKESFPLTVTSAQKNPTAFYLCASSIMGRPSNQPQHFGDGTRLSIL.